One and the same sample provided the 15 T cell receptor beta chains below, sequenced in a study of T-cell reconstitution after alpha-beta-depleted transplantation in children. Preparation of the TCRbeta library used unique molecular identifiers. TCRdb re-called the PCR reads with MiXCR, one entry per CDR3 protein. This table holds about 440,000 distinct CDR3 sequences, around two fifths found once. Source: PBMCs, taken before TCRalphabeta/CD19-depleted stem cell transplant. The origin of the receptors is a girl aged 2-15 years with aplastic anemia, due to receive a stem cell transplant.

This clonotype was detected only once. The chain joins TRBV20-1 to TRBJ1-2; tentatively, D is TRBD1 (6 bases). This CDR3 has 13 residues. Looked up from germline, CDR1 is DFQATT and CDR2 is SNEGSKA (reference sequence). CDR3 residues: CRRGGGHYYGYTF. CDR3 DNA: TGCAGGAGGGGCGGGGGACACTACTATGGCTACACCTTC.

This clonotype was observed a handful of times. The V gene is TRBV7-9, the J gene TRBJ1-3, with D maybe TRBD1 (6 bases). Trimming removed 5 bases from V and 0 bases from J, with 11 bases in between. Per the germline V gene, CDR1 is SEHNR and CDR2 is FQNEAQ (reference sequence). This CDR3 has 15 amino acids. The CDR3: CASSPQGISGNTIYF. CDR3 in DNA: TGTGCCAGCAGCCCACAGGGAATCTCTGGAAACACCATATATTTT.

This clonotype was recorded once. The chain carries TRBV6-5 and TRBJ2-1; unclear D gene. CDR3 length: 14 residues. The germline gives CDR1 MNHEY, CDR2 SVGAGI. The V gene lost 2 bases and the J gene lost 12 bases, with 17 bases spanning the gap. CDR3 bases: TGTGCCAGCAGTTACGGGGTTGTCAGTATGGTGCAGTTCTTC. It is translated as CASSYGVVSMVQFF.

This clonotype was seen a few times. The chain employs TRBV20-1 and TRBJ1-3; tentative D call: TRBD1 (5 bases). The germline gives CDR1 DFQATT, CDR2 SNEGSKA (reference sequence). V shed 3 bases and J shed 4 bases, with 16 bases lying between them. The CDR3 runs 15 residues. The CDR3, as DNA: TGCAGTGCTAGTAAGGGGATTTTAGGAGGAAACACCATATATTTT. It specifies CSASKGILGGNTIYF.

This clonotype has a count of ten or more. The chain couples TRBV6-5 to TRBJ2-5, with 7 nucleotides matching TRBD2. V gave up 2 bases and J gave up 4 bases; unmatched junction bases: 7. The CDR3 loop spans 15 amino acids. CDR1 is MNHEY and CDR2 is SVGAGI in the germline V gene. The CDR3 is CASSYAGEAGETQYF. The CDR3 DNA sequence: TGTGCCAGCAGTTACGCGGGAGAGGCGGGAGAGACCCAGTACTTC.

This clonotype was seen only a few times. The chain recombines TRBV9 with TRBJ2-2; D is ambiguous. CDR3 length: 15 residues. V lost 0 bases and J 1 base, leaving 7 bases between the germline ends. Germline loops: CDR1 SGDLS, CDR2 YYNGEE. CDR3 bases: TGTGCCAGCAGCGTAGGTAGCCGGAACACCGGGGAGCTGTTTTTT. As protein: CASSVGSRNTGELFF.

V usage is TRBV25-1 and J usage is TRBJ2-7, with TRBD2 identical over 11 bases. Looked up from germline, CDR1 is MGHDK and CDR2 is SYGVNS. Trimming removed 5 bases from V and 5 bases from J; junction bases left unmatched: 5. The CDR3 is 14 residues long. This chain's CDR3 is CASSPLAGEDEQYF. DNA of the CDR3: TGTGCCAGCAGTCCACTAGCGGGAGAGGACGAGCAGTACTTC.

The chain joins TRBV28 to TRBJ1-3; the D is unclear. V lost 5 bases to trimming and J lost 5 bases, with 4 bases between them. The CDR3 sequence is 11 residues long. Looked up from germline, CDR1 is MDHEN and CDR2 is SYDVKM. CDR3 sequence: CASSIRNTIYF. The CDR3 nucleotides are TGTGCCAGCAGTATTCGAAACACCATATATTTT.

This clonotype occurred many times. This chain joins TRBV20-1 and TRBJ2-5, with a possible D match to TRBD2 (6 bases). This CDR3 spans 13 amino acids. Deletions cut 5 bases from V and 1 base from J, with 11 bases between. Germline V gene sequence: CDR1 DFQATT, CDR2 SNEGSKA (reference sequence). The CDR3 is CSAARLVQETQYF. The CDR3 coding sequence is TGCAGTGCTGCCCGACTAGTCCAAGAGACCCAGTACTTC.

Many counts were recorded for this clonotype. The chain has TRBV28 and TRBJ2-5; 11 positions match TRBD2. J gave up 7 bases and V 1 base, and 8 bases lay outside the gene matches. This CDR3 spans 16 amino acids. Germline values: CDR1 MDHEN, CDR2 SYDVKM. The CDR3 is CASSLSLAGGTGTQYF. The CDR3 DNA reads TGTGCCAGCAGTTTATCATTAGCGGGAGGGACTGGGACCCAGTACTTC.

J is TRBJ2-1 and V is TRBV3-1, with 9 bases matching TRBD1. With 1 base clipped from V and 10 bases from J, the junction kept 2 bases outside the gene matches. Germline CDR1 LGHDT, CDR2 YNNKEL (reference sequence). CDR3 length: 13 residues. CDR3 sequence: CASSQADRGEQFF. CDR3 nucleotide sequence: TGTGCCAGCAGCCAAGCGGACAGGGGCGAGCAGTTCTTC.

The rearrangement links TRBV15 to TRBJ1-2; 8 nucleotides agree with TRBD1. The V and J ends lost 4 bases and 4 bases, in that order; junction bases with no gene match: 2. Germline lookup yields CDR1 LNHNV and CDR2 YYDKDF (reference sequence). This CDR3 spans 13 amino acids. Here the CDR3 reads CATSTGTGYGYTF. CDR3 nucleotide sequence: TGTGCCACCAGCACCGGGACAGGCTATGGCTACACCTTC.

V gene TRBV5-6 combines with J gene TRBJ1-2; 9 bases fit TRBD1. V was clipped by 4 bases and J by 4 bases; unmatched bases: 11. The CDR3 totals 16 residues. CDR1 and CDR2 from the germline V gene are SGHDT and YYEEEE. CDR3 protein: CASSLPRTGAFYGYTF. DNA of the CDR3: TGTGCCAGCAGCCTCCCCCGGACAGGGGCCTTCTATGGCTACACCTTC.

This chain links TRBV9 with TRBJ2-1; 8 nucleotides line up with TRBD2. The CDR3 covers 16 residues. Germline V gene lookup returns CDR1 SGDLS and CDR2 YYNGEE. V lost 4 bases and J lost 2; bases outside the gene matches: 8. The CDR3 nucleotides are TGTGCCAGCAGCTTAGCCCCGGGACTAGCCTACAATGAGCAGTTCTTC. This codes for CASSLAPGLAYNEQFF.

This clonotype was observed a handful of times. The gene calls are TRBV20-1 and TRBJ2-7; 10 nucleotides align to TRBD1. With 6 bases clipped from V and 3 bases from J, the junction kept 11 bases outside the gene matches. There are 15 residues in the CDR3. The germline gives CDR1 DFQATT, CDR2 SNEGSKA (reference sequence). The CDR3 DNA is TGCAGTGCGCCTTCCGGGACAGGGGCTTTCTACGAGCAGTACTTC. It codes for CSAPSGTGAFYEQYF.